This TCR beta chain was sequenced during a study of identical twins. Germline CDR1 LGHNA, CDR2 YNFKEQ. CDR3 length equals 11 residues. TCRdb reprocessed the 5' RACE reads via MiXCR and lists one record per CDR3 protein. The sample lists 400,000 to 500,000 distinct CDR3 sequences; about 18% were seen once. This clonotype has only one observation. Its antigen is currently unknown. A much larger clone differs by one base, so this may be a read error. Whole-study findings and limits: Without tracking the same donors, conclusions rested on cross-sectional statistical analysis. The abundant beta clonotypes from cord blood had fewer insertions, and memory repertoires had none of this.

This TCR was recovered from a middle-aged man in good health. V is TRBV4-2 and J is TRBJ2-1; D gene unclear. The sequenced material came from naive T cells sorted from blood. The CDR3 bases are TGTGCCAACAGCCAAGGAAGTTGGCAGTTCTTC. Its protein is CANSQGSWQFF.